Listed below are T cell receptor beta chains from one sample, sequenced in a study of cytomegalovirus exposure and HLA in healthy donors. Profiled with immunoSEQ multiplex PCR; TCRdb holds only in-frame clones, not every one. The sample contains just over 70,000 clones, 74% of which appear only once. Sequenced input: PBMCs. The receptors originated from a human donor in good health. Each CDR3 is given with its conserved first and last residue. The D gene is left open where the match is weak. Where a row states a size, it is once, few, many or the class of an expanded clone; other rows omit it.

J gene	V gene	clone size	CDR3 length	D gene	CDR3 DNA	CDR3 protein
TRBJ2-2	TRBV5-8	NA	15	NA	TGTGCCAGCAGCATTGGGACACTCAAGCCCGGGGAGCTGTTTTTT	CASSIGTLKPGELFF
TRBJ1-1	TRBV9	once	14	NA	TGTGCCAGCAGCGGGGGGACATCAGCCGCTGAAGCTTTCTTT	CASSGGTSAAEAFF
TRBJ2-5	TRBV30	NA	14	NA	TGTGCCTGGATGGGAACGGACAGAGTAGAGACCCAGTACTTC	CAWMGTDRVETQYF
TRBJ1-5	TRBV4-1	NA	14	NA	TGCGCCAGCAGCCGGGAGGGCCCCAATCAGCCCCAGCATTTT	CASSREGPNQPQHF
TRBJ2-1	TRBV5-1	NA	16	NA	TGCGCCAGCAGCTTGTCGGTAGCTAGGATAGCGGATGAGCAGTTCTTC	CASSLSVARIADEQFF
TRBJ1-2	TRBV7-2	NA	13	NA	TGTGCCAGCAGCATTACAGGGTCCTATGGCTACACCTTC	CASSITGSYGYTF
TRBJ1-4	TRBV7-9	NA	15	TRBD1	TGTGCCAGCAGCTCACAGGGGCTTATTGATGAAAAACTGTTTTTT	CASSSQGLIDEKLFF
TRBJ2-3	TRBV4-1	few	13	NA	TGCGCCAGCAGCCAAGGAGGAGGGGATACGCAGTATTTT	CASSQGGGDTQYF
TRBJ1-6	TRBV6-1	NA	17	NA	TGTGCCAGCAGTGAAGCGCTCGCCTCGGGGGGTAATTCACCCCTCCACTTT	CASSEALASGGNSPLHF
TRBJ1-5	TRBV6-1	NA	14	NA	TGTGCCAGCAGTGGGTCAGGGAGCAATCAGCCCCAGCATTTT	CASSGSGSNQPQHF
TRBJ2-1	TRBV5-1	NA	14	NA	TGCGCCAGCAGCTTGGCGACACTTAACAATGAGCAGTTCTTC	CASSLATLNNEQFF
TRBJ2-3	TRBV5-1	NA	16	NA	TGCGCCAGCAGCTTGGCGGACTTCATAAGCACAGATACGCAGTATTTT	CASSLADFISTDTQYF
TRBJ2-3	TRBV6-1	NA	20	NA	TGTGCCAGCAGTGTTTACCGGGTCCCCACGACTAGAACTAGCACAGATACGCAGTATTTT	CASSVYRVPTTRTSTDTQYF
TRBJ1-1	TRBV10-2	NA	14	TRBD1	TGCGCCAGCTCAGGGGGGCTTCTAAACACTGAAGCTTTCTTT	CASSGGLLNTEAFF
TRBJ2-7	TRBV5-1	NA	13	NA	TGCGCCAGCAGCTTGGAAGGGGACAAGGCCCAGTACTTC	CASSLEGDKAQYF
TRBJ1-2	TRBV30	NA	13	NA	TGTGCCTGGAGTCCCGGGACTCAGAGGGGCTACACCTTC	CAWSPGTQRGYTF
TRBJ1-5	TRBV6-5	NA	15	TRBD1	TGTACCAGCAGTCGGGGACAGGGGGACAATCAGCCCCAGCATTTT	CTSSRGQGDNQPQHF
TRBJ2-4	TRBV10-1	NA	13	TRBD1	TGCGCCAGCAGTGAGAAGGGGGCTAGCATTCAGTACTTC	CASSEKGASIQYF
TRBJ2-7	TRBV5-1	NA	14	TRBD2	TGCGCCAGCAGCTTGGGGACGGGAGGCTACGAGCAGTACTTC	CASSLGTGGYEQYF
TRBJ2-5	TRBV14	NA	15	TRBD1	TGTGCCAGCAGCCAGGATCGAGGGGGCGCGGAGACCCAGTACTTC	CASSQDRGGAETQYF
TRBJ1-2	TRBV9	NA	16	TRBD1	TGTGCCAGCAGCTCACCCGGACAGGGGGCTAGGGATGGCTACACCTTC	CASSSPGQGARDGYTF
TRBJ1-2	TRBV30	NA	12	NA	TGTGCCTGGATGGAAGGCGGTGCTGGCTACACCTTC	CAWMEGGAGYTF
TRBJ1-3	TRBV11-2	few	16	NA	TGTGCCAGCAGCTTAGGGGCCCTACCCTCTGGAAACACCATATATTTT	CASSLGALPSGNTIYF
TRBJ1-1	TRBV18	NA	12	NA	TGTGCCAGCTCCTCAGGGTCGGAAGGAGCTTTCTTT	CASSSGSEGAFF
TRBJ2-1	TRBV30	NA	12	TRBD1	TGTGCCTGGAGTGAGGGGGCCAATGAGCAGTTCTTC	CAWSEGANEQFF
TRBJ1-5	TRBV5-1	NA	12	NA	TGCGCCAGCAGCTTGGAGGGGCAGCCCCAGCATTTT	CASSLEGQPQHF
TRBJ1-3	TRBV6-5	NA	14	NA	TGTGCCAGCGGCCAGGACAGCTCTGGAAACACCATATATTTT	CASGQDSSGNTIYF
TRBJ2-7	TRBV15	NA	12	TRBD2	TGTGCCAGCGGGACTAGCGGGGGAAAGCAGTACTTC	CASGTSGGKQYF
TRBJ2-3	TRBV7-6	NA	16	TRBD1	TGTGCCAGCAGCTTAGGATCAGGGGGTGTAGCAGATACGCAGTATTTT	CASSLGSGGVADTQYF
TRBJ2-1	TRBV6-1	NA	14	NA	TGTGCCAGCCGAGTAGCTGGTCTCTACAATGAGCAGTTCTTC	CASRVAGLYNEQFF
TRBJ2-5	TRBV29-1	NA	12	NA	TGCAGCGTTGTCGGGGTGGATGGGACCCAGTACTTC	CSVVGVDGTQYF
TRBJ1-2	TRBV15	few	15	NA	TGTGCCACCAGCAGAGGAGGGGGAACCCTCTATGGCTACACCTTC	CATSRGGGTLYGYTF
TRBJ2-1	TRBV28	few	16	TRBD1	TGTGCCAGCACCTCCGGAGGACAGGGGGGTTTAAATGAGCAGTTCTTC	CASTSGGQGGLNEQFF
TRBJ1-2	TRBV6-5	NA	14	NA	TGTGCCAGCAGTTACTCTTCGGCGGACTATGGCTACACCTTC	CASSYSSADYGYTF
TRBJ2-5	TRBV5-1	NA	17	TRBD2	TGCGCCAGCAGCTCCCTCTCTAGCGGGAGAGGACAAGAGACCCAGTACTTC	CASSSLSSGRGQETQYF
TRBJ2-5	TRBV5-1	NA	13	NA	TGCGCCAGCAGCTTGGGGAGCTCAGAGACCCAGTACTTC	CASSLGSSETQYF
TRBJ1-5	TRBV19	NA	14	NA	TGTGCCAGTAAGGTTCAGGGAACGCATCAGCCCCAGCATTTT	CASKVQGTHQPQHF
TRBJ1-1	TRBV10-1	few	15	TRBD1	TGCGCCAGCAGTGACGGGACAGGGAAAGTCACTGAAGCTTTCTTT	CASSDGTGKVTEAFF
TRBJ2-3	TRBV30	NA	13	NA	TGTGCCTGGAGTGTAAATCCTCCAGATACGCAGTATTTT	CAWSVNPPDTQYF
TRBJ2-7	TRBV30	NA	13	TRBD2	TGTGCCTGGAGTGGGGGACTAGCTAACGAGCAGTACTTC	CAWSGGLANEQYF
TRBJ2-3	TRBV28	NA	15	TRBD2	TGTGCCAGCAGCCCTGGACTAGCGTCCACAGATACGCAGTATTTT	CASSPGLASTDTQYF